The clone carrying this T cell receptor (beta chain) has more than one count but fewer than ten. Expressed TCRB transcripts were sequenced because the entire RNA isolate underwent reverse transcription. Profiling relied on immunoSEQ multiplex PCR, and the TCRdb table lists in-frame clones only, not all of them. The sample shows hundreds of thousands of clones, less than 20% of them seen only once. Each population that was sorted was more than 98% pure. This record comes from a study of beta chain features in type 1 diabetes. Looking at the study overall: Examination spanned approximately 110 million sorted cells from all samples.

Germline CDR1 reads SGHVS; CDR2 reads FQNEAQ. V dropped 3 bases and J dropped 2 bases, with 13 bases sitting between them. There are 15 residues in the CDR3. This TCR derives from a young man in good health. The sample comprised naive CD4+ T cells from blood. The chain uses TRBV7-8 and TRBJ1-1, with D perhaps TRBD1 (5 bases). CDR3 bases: TGTGCCAGCAGCTTTCTCGCCAGGGTCAACACTGAAGCTTTCTTT. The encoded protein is CASSFLARVNTEAFF.